These 12 T cell receptor beta chains were all obtained from the same sample, sequenced in a study of graft-versus-host responses after intestinal transplantation. These receptors have no known antigen. Sequenced by immunoSEQ multiplex PCR; TCRdb stores in-frame clones only, minus some. The table shows under 95,000 clones, with roughly 80% occurring only once. The material sequenced was unstimulated CD4+ T cells sorted from spleen or lymph node cells, taken before intestinal transplant. All receptors derive from a human donor who received an intestinal transplant.

A few counts support this clone. The DNA of the CDR3 is TGTGCCAGAAGCTCACAGGGTTCGGTTCCCAGGAGAACCCAGTACTTC. Encoded protein: CARSSQGSVPRRTQYF. The V call is TRBV5-3, the J call TRBJ2-5; a weak D match, TRBD1 (6 bases). TRBV5-3 is treated as an ORF (open reading frame) with a function not yet certain. V lost 3 bases and J lost 8, with 23 bases in between. The CDR3 runs to 16 residues.

Note on this clone: The sample has other DNA sequences that encode this CDR3 too. V usage is TRBV5-1 and J usage is TRBJ2-5, with 9 bases that match TRBD1. With 0 bases clipped from V and 2 bases from J, the junction kept 5 bases outside the gene matches. In germline, CDR1 is SGHRS, CDR2 YFSETQ. The CDR3 contains 16 residues. CDR3 bases: TGCGCCAGCAGCTTGGGGCCCGGGACAGGGCAAGAGACCCAGTACTTC. It translates to CASSLGPGTGQETQYF.

V and J are TRBV4-1 and TRBJ2-1, with 8 bases that match TRBD2. The CDR3 is 13 residues long. Germline assignment: CDR1 MGHRA and CDR2 YSYEKL. CDR3 protein: CATREGVGNEQFF. The CDR3 nucleotides are TGCGCTACCCGGGAGGGCGTCGGCAATGAGCAGTTCTTC.

The chain uses TRBV7-9 and TRBJ2-5; 13 bases fit TRBD2. Germline lookup yields CDR1 SEHNR and CDR2 FQNEAQ (reference sequence). This CDR3 has 17 residues. Germline trimming cut 1 base from V and 4 bases from J; bases unmatched to any gene: 6. The CDR3 region has the DNA TGTGCCAGCAGCTTAGGACTAGCGGGAGGACCGCCAGAGACCCAGTACTTC. This codes for CASSLGLAGGPPETQYF.

The chain is built from TRBV9 and TRBJ2-5, with 8 bases that match TRBD1. CDR1 and CDR2 from the germline V gene are SGDLS and YYNGEE. This CDR3 region has 14 residues. With 0 bases clipped from V and 5 bases from J, the junction kept 3 bases outside the gene matches. CDR3 sequence reads: CASSVAQGAETQYF. Written as DNA, the CDR3 is TGTGCCAGCAGCGTAGCCCAGGGGGCTGAGACCCAGTACTTC.

The chain couples TRBV10-3 to TRBJ1-2; 9 bases map to TRBD1. Germline trimming cut 6 bases from V and 5 bases from J; bases unmatched to any gene: 10. This CDR3 is 15 amino acids long. From germline, CDR1 is ENHRY and CDR2 SYGVKD. The CDR3 nucleotides are TGTGCCATCAGCCCGGGACAGGGAAAGGGGTATGGCTACACCTTC. Residues: CAISPGQGKGYGYTF.

A few counts support this clone. V is TRBV9 and J is TRBJ1-4, with TRBD1 matching over 9 bases. This CDR3 contains 15 residues. The ends lost 5 bases at V and 7 bases at J; junction bases unmatched: 9. CDR1 is SGDLS, CDR2 YYNGEE, per germline. The CDR3 reads CASSNTGGIGEKLFF. The CDR3 region has the DNA TGTGCCAGCAGTAATACAGGGGGCATCGGTGAAAAACTGTTTTTT.

The V and J genes are TRBV5-1 and TRBJ2-7, with 7 bases fitting TRBD2. Looked up from germline, CDR1 is SGHRS and CDR2 is YFSETQ. The CDR3 covers 15 residues. V was pared by 4 bases and J by 5 bases, with 12 bases of the junction left unmatched. The CDR3 region has the DNA TGCGCCAGCAGCCCCACCCCCGGGGGGTCTAACGAGCAGTACTTC. As protein: CASSPTPGGSNEQYF. Drawing the rest from reference TRBV5-1 and TRBJ2-7, the complete variable domain is KAGVTQTPRYLIKTRGQQVTLSCSPISGHRSVSWYQQTPGQGLQFLFEYFSETQRNKGNFPGRFSGRQFSNSRSEMNVSTLELGDSALYLCASSPTPGGSNEQYFGPGTRLTVT.

The chain carries TRBV28 and TRBJ2-7; 7 bases match TRBD1. With V trimmed by 3 bases and J by 3 bases, 11 bases remained unmatched. The germline CDR1 and CDR2 sequences are MDHEN and SYDVKM. The CDR3 consists of 16 residues. CDR3 coding DNA: TGTGCCAGCAGTTTCCCGACAGGGTTGGGAGACTACGAGCAGTACTTC. Its protein product is CASSFPTGLGDYEQYF.

There are a few counts of this clone. The rearrangement uses TRBV4-1 and TRBJ1-5, with 10 bases that match TRBD1. Germline V gene data show CDR1 as MGHRA and CDR2 as YSYEKL. V lost 4 bases and J lost 7; bases outside the gene matches: 10. The CDR3 sequence is 16 residues long. The DNA of the CDR3 is TGCGCCAGCAGCCCCACCGGGACAGGGGCTTTGCAGCCCCAGCATTTT. It codes for CASSPTGTGALQPQHF.

This clone has only one observation. The chain has TRBV7-6 and TRBJ2-1; TRBD2 matches 8 bases. Germline V lookup: CDR1 SGHVS, CDR2 FNYEAQ. V shed 3 bases and J 2 bases; nucleotides not matched to a gene: 15. The length of the CDR3 is 19 residues. The CDR3 here is CASSLRQAPSGPPYNEQFF. For the CDR3, the DNA is TGTGCCAGCAGCTTGAGACAAGCTCCTAGCGGGCCCCCCTACAATGAGCAGTTCTTC. Full variable domain (missing parts from reference TRBV7-6 and TRBJ2-1): GAGVSQSPRYKVTKRGQDVALRCDPISGHVSLYWYRQALGQGPEFLTYFNYEAQQDKSGLPNDRFSAERPEGSISTLTIQRTEQRDSAMYRCASSLRQAPSGPPYNEQFFGPGTRLTVL.

The CDR3 DNA reads TGTGCCAGCTCACCACCGGGGGGCAATGAGCAGTTCTTC. It is translated as CASSPPGGNEQFF. The chain couples TRBV18 to TRBJ2-1; weak D call: TRBD2 (6 bases). Per the germline V gene, CDR1 is KGHSH and CDR2 is LQKENI. V lost 0 bases, J lost 6 bases, and 6 bases lay in between. This CDR3 is 13 amino acids long. The whole variable domain, remainder taken from reference TRBV18 and TRBJ2-1, is NAGVMQNPRHLVRRRGQEARLRCSPMKGHSHVYWYRQLPEEGLKFMVYLQKENIIDESGMPKERFSAEFPKEGPSILRIQQVVRGDSAAYFCASSPPGGNEQFFGPGTRLTVL.